The next 9 T cell receptor beta chains were all read from a single sample in a study of read filtering for tumor transcriptome and immune sequencing. Molecular barcoded adaptors covering alpha/delta and beta/gamma chains were used on roughly 400 ng RNA. Via MiXCR, TCRdb re-called the reads, giving one row per CDR3 protein. Of 50,000 to 65,000 distinct CDR3 sequences listed, roughly a fifth were seen once; the top ten hold about 14%. Source material: a population of CD138-negative cells sorted from bone marrow. The source of these receptors is a donor aged 40 or over with multiple myeloma.

There are many counts of this clonotype. The V call is TRBV20-1, the J call TRBJ2-5; D remains unclear. Germline CDR1 DFQATT, CDR2 SNEGSKA (reference sequence). V lost 8 bases and J lost 7, with 14 bases in between. CDR3 length: 11 amino acids. The CDR3 DNA is TGCAGTACTCCCCGAGTTGGGACCCAGTACTTC. Its protein is CSTPRVGTQYF.

Of note for this clonotype: This sequence is one base from a far larger clone and is likely a read error. This sequence joins TRBV5-4 and TRBJ2-7; D gene unclear. The CDR3 is 15 amino acids. Trimming pared 4 bases from V and 7 bases from J, leaving 21 bases between. Germline assignment: CDR1 SGHNT and CDR2 YYREEE (reference sequence). The CDR3 protein is CASSRRAAHYNEQYF. DNA for the CDR3: TGTGCCAGCAGCCGCCGGGCCGCACACTACAATGAGCAGTACTTC.

At least ten counts were recorded for this clonotype. CDR3 DNA: TGCGCCAGCAGCCCGCAGGGATCGGGCCACAATGAGCAGTTCTTC. Amino acids: CASSPQGSGHNEQFF. This chain links TRBV5-1 with TRBJ2-1; D possibly corresponds to TRBD1 (5 bases). V was shortened by 4 bases and J by 5 bases, with 16 bases between the two germline ends. Germline-derived CDR1 and CDR2 are SGHRS and YFSETQ. The CDR3 has 15 amino acids.

This clonotype was recorded at least ten times. The genes are TRBV7-9 and TRBJ2-2; 7 positions match TRBD2. This CDR3 comprises 14 residues. With 8 bases clipped from V and 0 bases from J, the junction kept 3 bases outside the gene matches. CDR1 and CDR2 from the germline V gene are SEHNR and FQNEAQ (reference sequence). Written as DNA, the CDR3 is TGTGCCAGCCGGACTAGTCCGAACACCGGGGAGCTGTTTTTT. It translates to CASRTSPNTGELFF.

The CDR3 spells CASSLDLQETQYF. The CDR3 DNA follows: TGCGCCAGCAGCTTGGATCTTCAAGAGACCCAGTACTTC. The V gene is TRBV5-1, the J gene TRBJ2-5; D is unresolved. The CDR3 runs 13 residues. The ends were cut back, 0 bases at V and 2 bases at J, with 5 bases in the middle. Per the germline V gene, CDR1 is SGHRS and CDR2 is YFSETQ. Drawing the rest from reference TRBV5-1 and TRBJ2-5, the complete variable domain is KAGVTQTPRYLIKTRGQQVTLSCSPISGHRSVSWYQQTPGQGLQFLFEYFSETQRNKGNFPGRFSGRQFSNSRSEMNVSTLELGDSALYLCASSLDLQETQYFGPGTRLLVL.

This clonotype has a count of ten or more. The chain employs TRBV28 and TRBJ1-2, with D tentatively TRBD1 (6 bases). CDR1 is MDHEN, CDR2 SYDVKM, per germline. The CDR3 has 13 amino acids. V was trimmed by 10 bases and J by 0 bases, leaving 12 bases between them. Here the CDR3 DNA reads TGTGCCACAACACGGGACACTAACTATGGCTACACCTTC. The encoded protein is CATTRDTNYGYTF.

This chain connects TRBV7-2 to TRBJ2-3, with no clear D. The V end lost 1 base, the J end lost 7 bases, and 15 bases lay between the germline ends. CDR1 is SGHTA and CDR2 is FQGNSA in the germline V gene. This CDR3 region has 15 residues. The CDR3 sequence: CASSLGASSSYTQYF. The DNA for the CDR3 is TGTGCCAGCAGCTTAGGAGCCTCCTCCTCCTATACGCAGTATTTT.

On this clonotype: Being one base from a much bigger clone, this may be a read error. The chain couples TRBV9 to TRBJ2-5; TRBD2 might be the D (5 bases). The CDR3 runs to 16 residues. The germline V gene has CDR1 SGDLS and CDR2 YYNGEE. The CDR3 reads CASSPQSLAGKETHYF. The CDR3 coding sequence is TGTGCCAGCAGCCCTCAGAGTTTAGCCGGGAAAGAGACCCACTACTTC.

This clonotype was seen repeatedly, ten times or more. This rearrangement joins TRBV7-2 to TRBJ1-2; possibly TRBD1 for D (6 bases). V lost 4 bases to trimming and J lost 14 bases, with 14 bases between them. The CDR3 is made up of 11 amino acids. The germline V gene has CDR1 SGHTA and CDR2 FQGNSA. The CDR3, as DNA: TGTGCCAGCAGCTCAACGCCGGGACAAACCTTC. Translation: CASSSTPGQTF.